Listed here is a single T cell receptor beta chain. Its antigen is unknown. No base qualities exist here, and no much larger clone lies one base off it. These data come from a study of T cell responses to AZD1222 COVID-19 vaccine (dated by TCRdb to the early 2020s). Study-level background: AZD1222 recipients with second doses at about 4 weeks or about 12 weeks were pooled, because spike-specific TCR depth and breadth did not differ between schedules. A total of 233 trial participants underwent TCR sequencing, of whom about 200 received two doses of AZD1222 and around 26 received two doses of the MenACWY control vaccine. Trial participants were enrolled by age into 18-55, 56-69 and 70-plus year subgroups, with approximately 150, 30 and 60 TCR-sequenced participants respectively.

Overall results and qualifications from the work: The 56-69-year group was small, and its depth increase did not reach significance, likely because of low power. Conclusions about previously exposed vaccinees are limited, since just a handful of AZD1222 recipients were seropositive for SARS-CoV-2 at baseline. Epitopes outside the regions mutated in the B.1.351 and B.1.1.7 variants were reportedly recognized by nearly half of the unique spike-specific TCRs. Most participants were white British and females outnumbered males, and the authors suggested that clonal diversity may have been underestimated. Because no day 14 peak-response samples were available, repertoires were characterized only after the peak T cell response. After two AZD1222 doses, spike-specific TCR breadth and depth were significantly higher than at day 0 and than in MenACWY recipients. The whole spike protein was spanned by vaccine-associated CD4 TCRs, and dominant responses were seen in regions 160-218 and 743-854.

The germline V gene specifies SGHRS as CDR1 and YFSETQ as CDR2. The CDR3 goes from the cysteine to the phenylalanine over 15 residues. Just the 45-base CDR3 DNA is kept, in frame starting at base 1. The V and J ends are trimmed by 3 bases and 1 base, leaving 10 bases between them. The CDR3 regions of human TCRbeta chains were subjected to immunosequencing. Regarding the original processing steps: Repertoire TCRs were checked for matches against a reference library of SARS-CoV-2-specific TCRs that had been generated using the MIRA antigen-specificity platform. Breadth was defined as the fraction of unique TCRs that were SARS-CoV-2-associated. Depth was defined as the fraction of total T cells that were SARS-CoV-2-associated. Using the MIRA data, each spike-specific TCR was assigned both to the spike region to which the TCR was reactive and to a CD4 or CD8 class. Log10-transformed breadth and depth values were compared by one-way ANOVA with Sidak's multiple comparisons tests. This immuneACCESS table, as held by TCRdb, lists in-frame sequences with V and J called but not all clones. Of the missing ones, under half trace to an unresolved V gene in checked studies; the others have no known cause. Clone size and V and J calls were adopted from that table, with D and trimming inferred from the DNA. The table for this sample lists 150,000 to 200,000 clones; under 95% of them were counted only once. The top ten clones comprise around 4.4% of the sample.

The time point label, as the study defines it: baseline before first vaccination. Vaccinee samples were obtained from the UK trials COV001 and COV002, which included a single-blind randomized controlled phase 2/3 trial of AZD1222 (ChAdOx1 nCoV-19) in healthy adults. For TCRbeta chain sequencing, PBMC samples were collected from trial participants at day 0 and at day 28 after the second dose. The sequence was obtained from an adult in good health. The source material was peripheral blood, sampled on day 0 of AZD1222 vaccination. The chain is assembled from TRBV5-1 and TRBJ1-4; possibly the D gene is TRBD1, per 5 matching bases. This receptor carries the CDR3 CASSSGTGTNEKLFF. The nucleotide sequence reads as follows: TGCGCCAGCAGCTCTGGCACAGGAACTAATGAAAAACTGTTTTTT.